The clone carrying this TCR beta chain was counted a few times. The CDR3 length is 16 residues. J was trimmed by 5 bases and V by 0 bases; bases with no gene match: 6. CDR1 and CDR2 from the germline V gene are KGHDR and SFDVKD. This specimen belongs to a study of CD8 T cells in ankylosing spondylitis. Preparation of TCR beta libraries was done by quantitative 5'-RACE with molecular barcodes. TCRdb redid the calling of the 5' RACE reads with MiXCR, one entry per CDR3 protein. This sample has around 100,000 distinct CDR3 sequences, with approximately 25% found just once. Sequenced: synovial fluid, either unsorted or a sorted T cell fraction (not recorded which). The origin of this receptor is a male donor with ankylosing spondylitis. The rearrangement joins TRBV24-1 to TRBJ2-1; 7 bases are shared with TRBD2. The CDR3 DNA reads TGTGCCACCAGTGATTTGCAATTCGGGGGGAACAATGAGCAGTTCTTC. Residues: CATSDLQFGGNNEQFF.